What follows are 10 T cell receptor beta chains derived from one specimen sequenced in a study of cytomegalovirus exposure and HLA in healthy donors. A multiplex PCR was run with 60 Vbeta primers and 13 Jbeta primers. Assay used: immunoSEQ multiplex PCR; TCRdb lists only in-frame clones, some missing. The sample shows 110,000 or so clones, roughly 71% of them seen only once. Sequenced material: PBMCs. The receptors originated from a man younger than 35 in good health and CMV-seropositive.

The chain uses TRBV5-1 and TRBJ1-6; D is ambiguous. Germline loops: CDR1 SGHRS, CDR2 YFSETQ. Trimming stripped 5 bases from V and 2 bases from J, with 11 bases between. The CDR3 consists of 15 residues. The DNA for the CDR3 is TGCGCCAGCAGTTCCGACATAACCTATAATTCACCCCTCCACTTT. Amino acids: CASSSDITYNSPLHF.

This clone was detected only a few times. The gene calls are TRBV27 and TRBJ2-7; D perhaps matches TRBD1 (5 bases). Trimming removed 5 bases at V and 6 bases at J, with 17 bases between. The CDR3 is made up of 14 amino acids. Germline values: CDR1 MNHEY, CDR2 SMNVEV (reference sequence). CDR3 coding DNA: TGTGCCAGCAGTACACAGGCCGGTAGGGGCGAGCAGTACTTC. Its translation: CASSTQAGRGEQYF.

The chain couples TRBV7-9 to TRBJ1-1, with 9 bases that match TRBD1. Germline V gives CDR1 SEHNR, CDR2 FQNEAQ (reference sequence). The ends lost 5 bases at V and 0 bases at J; junction bases unmatched: 4. The CDR3 spans 15 residues. CDR3 loop: CASSQGQGMNTEAFF. CDR3 sequence (DNA): TGTGCCAGCAGCCAGGGACAGGGAATGAACACTGAAGCTTTCTTT.

The J gene is TRBJ2-5, the V gene TRBV27; the D gene is possibly TRBD2 (5 bases). From germline, CDR1 is MNHEY and CDR2 SMNVEV (reference sequence). This CDR3 has 13 residues. The CDR3 DNA is TGTGTAGTCTCTAGGGCGCCGGGGGAGACCCAGTACTTC. The encoded protein is CVVSRAPGETQYF.

CDR3 nucleotides: TGTGCCAGTAGGGACTACCTAGGGAATGAGCAGTTCTTC. Protein product: CASRDYLGNEQFF. The J gene is TRBJ2-1, the V gene TRBV19, with D perhaps TRBD2 (6 bases). V lost 6 bases to trimming and J lost 7 bases, with 13 bases between them. Germline CDR1 is LNHDA and CDR2 is SQIVND (reference sequence). This CDR3 comprises 13 residues.

The V and J genes are TRBV6-5 and TRBJ1-1, with D maybe TRBD1 (6 bases). The CDR3 sequence is 13 residues long. The germline CDR1 and CDR2 sequences are MNHEY and SVGAGI. V dropped 0 bases and J dropped 6 bases, with 8 bases sitting between them. This chain's CDR3 is CASSYSTGSEAFF. CDR3 nucleotides: TGTGCCAGCAGTTACTCGACAGGTTCTGAAGCTTTCTTT.

The chain combines TRBV5-1 with TRBJ2-6, with 7 bases aligning to TRBD1. Germline V gene sequence: CDR1 SGHRS, CDR2 YFSETQ. This CDR3 is 20 amino acids long. The trim removed 0 bases at V and 1 base at J, leaving 13 bases unmatched. The CDR3 reads CASSLDSLRDRASGANVLTF. The CDR3 nucleotides are TGCGCCAGCAGCTTGGATTCTCTTCGGGACAGAGCTTCTGGGGCCAACGTCCTGACTTTC.

CDR3 region: CASSTGGGTGELFF. The CDR3 DNA reads TGCGCCAGCAGCACAGGCGGTGGCACCGGGGAGCTGTTTTTT. The gene calls are TRBV5-1 and TRBJ2-2, with a possible D match to TRBD1 (5 bases). The V gene lost 4 bases and the J gene lost 4 bases, with 11 bases spanning the gap. Per the germline V gene, CDR1 is SGHRS and CDR2 is YFSETQ. The CDR3 is made up of 14 amino acids.

The chain uses TRBV18 and TRBJ2-3; 12 bases line up with TRBD2. The CDR3 loop spans 16 amino acids. CDR1 is KGHSH, CDR2 LQKENI, per germline. V lost 1 base and J lost 5; bases outside the gene matches: 4. The CDR3 nucleotides are TGTGCCAGCTCACCACAGCTAGCGGGGGGGCAAGATACGCAGTATTTT. This translates into CASSPQLAGGQDTQYF.

This clone was detected a few times. The rearrangement joins TRBV10-3 to TRBJ1-5, with 7 bases aligning to TRBD1. In germline, CDR1 is ENHRY, CDR2 SYGVKD. The CDR3 is 14 amino acids. V dropped 6 bases and J dropped 1; count of bases not matched to a gene: 3. The CDR3 protein is CAIRDRTSNQPQHF. The CDR3 DNA follows: TGTGCCATCAGGGACAGGACAAGCAATCAGCCCCAGCATTTT.